This T cell receptor (beta chain) was observed in a study of OX40 agonist ivuxolimab in advanced cancers. At the level of the whole study: Ivuxolimab was a fully human IgG2 agonistic monoclonal antibody targeting the costimulatory receptor OX40 (CD134). Intravenous ivuxolimab was administered to patients every 2 weeks at six dose levels: 0.01, 0.1, 0.3, 1.5, 3 and 10 mg/kg. Of the roughly 52 dose-escalation patients, hepatocellular carcinoma was present in about 20, melanoma in roughly 15, renal cell carcinoma in 9 and head and neck cancer in 9. The dose-escalation cohort was roughly 83% male with a mean age of approximately 60 years, ranging from about 23 to 85. Prior anti-PD-1, anti-PD-L1 or anti-CTLA-4 therapy was permitted, and 30% to 50% of dose-escalation patients had received checkpoint inhibitors. Partial responses occurred in three dose-escalation patients: two with cutaneous melanoma and one with hepatocellular carcinoma. Peripheral TCRbeta sequencing aimed to test whether ivuxolimab altered TCR sequence diversity and caused clonal T-cell expansion. The paper reports the monotherapy dose-escalation portion (N = 52 patients) of the phase I ivuxolimab trial.

The V end gives up 5 bases and the J end 11 bases, leaving 9 bases in the junction not matched to a gene. The CDR3 spans 14 residues, from the cysteine through the phenylalanine. Only CDR3 DNA is held: 42 bases, read in frame from base 1. Per the germline V gene, MNHEY is the CDR1 and SVGAGI is the CDR2. Genomic DNA was extracted from sorted cells for sequencing of the TCRbeta CDR3 region. TCRbeta CDR3 regions were sequenced using the immunoSEQ Assay. TCRdb limited this immuneACCESS table to in-frame rearrangements with V and J called. A share of clones is missing; checked studies link under half to unresolved V genes, and the rest is unexplained. The sample table shows under 70,000 clones, and roughly 86% are seen once. Clones ranked in the top ten supply around 1% of the sample. What the study reported, not specific to this receptor: In the 0.1-3.0 mg/kg groups, partial responders were among the patients with the lowest normalized peripheral clonal expansion, particularly in CD8+ T cells. At doses of 0.1 to 3.0 mg/kg, clonal expansion of both CD4+ and CD8+ blood T cells was observed from baseline to week 6. After ivuxolimab, more expanded clones were found on average in CD8+ T cells than in CD4+ T cells. Low levels of normalized T-cell clonal expansion were also shown by some nonresponding patients. The antigen specificity of the clonally expanded peripheral T cells was not determined.

The trial excluded patients who had a history of autoimmune disease or who were on systemic immunosuppression. In every dose cohort, peripheral blood was drawn for TCR sequencing at baseline, cycle 4 day 1, and cycle 7 day 1. Samples were obtained from an open-label, multicenter, first-in-human phase I dose-escalation trial of ivuxolimab. Adults with locally advanced or metastatic melanoma, renal cell, hepatocellular, or head and neck squamous cell carcinoma were enrolled in the trial. Before TCR sequencing, CD4+ T cells and CD8+ T cells were sorted from peripheral blood as separate populations. This clone was recorded once. This clone's antigen is unknown. No base qualities exist here, and no much larger clone lies one base off it.

The receptor chain draws on TRBV6-5 and TRBJ2-7; a stretch of 13 junction bases matches TRBD2. This TCR was sampled from an adult with an advanced solid tumor such as melanoma, head and neck, liver or kidney cancer. The sequenced sample was CD4+ or CD8+ T cells sorted from blood, obtained in a trial of the OX40 agonist ivuxolimab. The nucleotide sequence reads as follows: TGTGCCAGCAGTCGTCGGACTAGCGGGAGTGAAGAGTACTTC. Its product reads: CASSRRTSGSEEYF.